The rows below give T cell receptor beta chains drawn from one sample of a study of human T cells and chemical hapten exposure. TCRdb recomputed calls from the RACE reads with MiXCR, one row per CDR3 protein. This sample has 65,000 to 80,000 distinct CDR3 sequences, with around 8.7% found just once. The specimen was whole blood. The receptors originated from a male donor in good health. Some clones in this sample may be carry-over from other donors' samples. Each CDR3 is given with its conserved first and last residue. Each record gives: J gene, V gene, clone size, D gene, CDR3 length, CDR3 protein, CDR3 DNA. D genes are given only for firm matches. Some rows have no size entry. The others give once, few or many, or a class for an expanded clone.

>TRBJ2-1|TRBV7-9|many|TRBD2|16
CASSLGLAGRHNEQFF
TGTGCCAGCAGCTTAGGACTAGCGGGACGGCACAATGAGCAGTTCTTC
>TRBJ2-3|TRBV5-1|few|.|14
CASSPLDHTDTQYF
TGCGCCAGCAGCCCCCTGGACCACACAGATACGCAGTATTTT
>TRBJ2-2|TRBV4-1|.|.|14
CASSQAENTGELFF
TGCGCCAGCAGCCAAGCTGAAAACACCGGGGAGCTGTTTTTT
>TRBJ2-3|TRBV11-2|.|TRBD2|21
CASSLIESPGLAVSHTDTQYF
TGTGCCAGCAGCTTAATCGAATCCCCGGGACTAGCAGTATCCCACACAGATACGCAGTATTTT
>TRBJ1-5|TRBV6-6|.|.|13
CASSSRVNQPQHF
TGTGCCAGCAGTTCCCGGGTCAATCAGCCCCAGCATTTT
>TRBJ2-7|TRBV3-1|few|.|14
CASSQDISTYEQYF
TGTGCCAGCAGCCAAGATATAAGTACCTACGAGCAGTACTTC
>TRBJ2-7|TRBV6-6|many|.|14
CASGTSWSSYEQYF
TGTGCCAGCGGGACCTCCTGGAGCTCCTACGAGCAGTACTTC
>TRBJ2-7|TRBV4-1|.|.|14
CASSQEPGIYEQYF
TGCGCCAGCAGCCAAGAACCGGGGATCTACGAGCAGTACTTC
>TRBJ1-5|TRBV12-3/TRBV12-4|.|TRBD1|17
CASTNSRDRERGQPQHF
TGTGCCAGCACCAACTCCCGGGACAGGGAGCGAGGTCAGCCCCAGCATTTT
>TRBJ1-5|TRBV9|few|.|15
CASSRTAYSNQPQHF
TGTGCCAGCAGCCGGACAGCTTATAGCAATCAGCCCCAGCATTTT
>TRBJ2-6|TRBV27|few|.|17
CASSASILHSGANVLTF
TGTGCCAGCAGTGCTTCAATCCTCCACTCTGGGGCCAACGTCCTGACTTTC
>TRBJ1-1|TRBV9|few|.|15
CASSVQGHLNTEAFF
TGTGCCAGCAGCGTACAGGGCCACTTGAACACTGAAGCTTTCTTT
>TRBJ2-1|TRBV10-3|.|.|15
CAISESMGPDNEQFF
TGTGCCATCAGTGAGTCTATGGGCCCCGACAATGAGCAGTTCTTC
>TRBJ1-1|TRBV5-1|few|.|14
CASSLEGRATEAFF
TGCGCCAGCAGCTTGGAGGGCCGGGCAACTGAAGCTTTCTTT
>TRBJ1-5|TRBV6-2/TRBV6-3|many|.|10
CASPHQPQHF
TGTGCCAGCCCACATCAGCCCCAGCATTTT
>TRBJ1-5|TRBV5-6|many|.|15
CASSLGVGKDQPQHF
TGTGCCAGCAGCTTGGGCGTGGGGAAGGATCAGCCCCAGCATTTT
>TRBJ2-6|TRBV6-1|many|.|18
CASSTLPRLALGANVLTF
TGTGCCAGCAGTACTCTCCCACGTTTGGCTCTTGGGGCCAACGTCCTGACTTTC
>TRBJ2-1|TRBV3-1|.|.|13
CASSQSGGDEQFF
TGTGCCAGCAGCCAATCTGGTGGGGATGAGCAGTTCTTC
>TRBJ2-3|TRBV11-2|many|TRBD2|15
CASSLLAGYTDTQYF
TGTGCCAGCAGTCTACTAGCGGGGTACACAGATACGCAGTATTTT
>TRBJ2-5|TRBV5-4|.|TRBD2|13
CASNRGLGETQYF
TGTGCCAGCAACCGGGGACTAGGGGAGACCCAGTACTTC
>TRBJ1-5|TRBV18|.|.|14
CASSPVNSNQPQHF
TGTGCCAGCTCACCAGTTAATAGCAATCAGCCCCAGCATTTT
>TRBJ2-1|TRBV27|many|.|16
CASSLILGGEGNEQFF
TGTGCCAGCAGTTTAATTTTGGGGGGAGAGGGGAATGAGCAGTTCTTC
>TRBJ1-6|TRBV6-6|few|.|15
CASSYSSGSSSPLHF
TGTGCCAGCAGTTACTCGTCAGGATCCTCCTCACCCCTCCACTTT
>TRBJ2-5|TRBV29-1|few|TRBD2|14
CSVDVGGEQETQYF
TGCAGCGTTGATGTTGGGGGGGAACAAGAGACCCAGTACTTC
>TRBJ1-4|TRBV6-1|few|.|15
CASSEDDDPNEKLFF
TGTGCCAGCAGTGAGGATGATGATCCTAATGAAAAACTGTTTTTT
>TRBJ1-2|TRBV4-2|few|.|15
CASSQDRSPNYGYTF
TGTGCCAGCAGCCAAGACAGATCCCCGAACTATGGCTACACCTTC
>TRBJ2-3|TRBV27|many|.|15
CASSCLSDRGDTQYF
TGTGCCAGCAGTTGTTTATCGGATAGGGGAGATACGCAGTATTTT
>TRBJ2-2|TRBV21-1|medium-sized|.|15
CASSKGTSGTGELFF
TGTGCCAGCAGCAAAGGGACTAGCGGGACCGGGGAGCTGTTTTTT
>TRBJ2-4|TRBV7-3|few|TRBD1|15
CASSFGQGAWNIQYF
TGTGCCAGCAGCTTTGGACAGGGGGCCTGGAACATTCAGTACTTC
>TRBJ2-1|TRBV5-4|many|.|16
CASSPTLAGNYNEQFF
TGTGCCAGCAGCCCAACTCTGGCCGGAAACTACAATGAGCAGTTCTTC
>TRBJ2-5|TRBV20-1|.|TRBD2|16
CSARDIGSGLGETQYF
TGCAGTGCTAGAGATATTGGTTCGGGACTAGGAGAGACCCAGTACTTC
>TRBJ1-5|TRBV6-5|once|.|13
CASSYSGDQPQHF
TGTGCCAGCAGTTACTCCGGGGATCAGCCCCAGCATTTT
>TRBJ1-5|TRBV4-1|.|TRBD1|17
CASSHEGDRGINQPQHF
TGCGCCAGCAGCCATGAGGGGGACAGGGGGATAAATCAGCCCCAGCATTTT
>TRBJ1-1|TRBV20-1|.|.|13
CSVSGRMNTEAFF
TGCAGTGTTTCGGGACGGATGAACACTGAAGCTTTCTTT
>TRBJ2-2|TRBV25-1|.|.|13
CASRGRGTGELFF
TGTGCCAGCAGGGGACGGGGCACCGGGGAGCTGTTTTTT
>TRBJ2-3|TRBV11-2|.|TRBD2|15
CASSSAGDSTDTQYF
TGTGCCAGCAGCTCAGCGGGGGATAGCACAGATACGCAGTATTTT
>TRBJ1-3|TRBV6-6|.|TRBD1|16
CASSYSVDRAGNTIYF
TGTGCCAGCAGTTACTCCGTGGACAGGGCTGGAAACACCATATATTTT
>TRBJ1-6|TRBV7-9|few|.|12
CASSLDSSPLHF
TGTGCCAGCAGCTTAGACTCTTCACCCCTCCACTTT
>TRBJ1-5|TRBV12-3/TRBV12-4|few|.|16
CASSLGSPYSNQPQHF
TGTGCCAGCAGTTTAGGCAGTCCGTATAGCAATCAGCCCCAGCATTTT
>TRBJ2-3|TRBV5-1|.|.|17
CASSSLTRSFGTDTQYF
TGCGCCAGCAGCTCTCTTACGAGGTCTTTTGGCACAGATACGCAGTATTTT
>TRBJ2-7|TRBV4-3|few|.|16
CASSQGFAGVPYEQYF
TGCGCCAGCAGCCAAGGGTTCGCAGGGGTCCCCTACGAGCAGTACTTC
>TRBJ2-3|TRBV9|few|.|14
CASSPRLLADTQYF
TGTGCCAGCAGCCCCCGGTTACTAGCTGATACGCAGTATTTT